These T cell receptor beta chains were read from a single sample in a study of T-cell memory formation after mild COVID-19. TCRdb analysed the 5' RACE reads with MiXCR anew, one entry per CDR3 protein. The repertoire holds just under 550,000 distinct CDR3 sequences, with just over 20% as singletons. Sequenced sample: PBMCs or a T cell subset sorted from them (not recorded which). The receptors derive from an adult woman who had mild COVID-19 (a few samples of this study predate the infection). Cell type and time point are not known. Both conserved end residues are part of each CDR3. A D gene is named only where the DNA matches it firmly. Only some rows state a clone size, as once, few, many or a class for expanded clones.

j_gene,v_gene,abundance,d_gene,CDR3aa,CDR3nt
TRBJ2-7,TRBV4-1,NA,NA,CASSQAGGATYEQYF,TGCGCCAGCAGCCAAGCGGGGGGCGCCACCTACGAGCAGTACTTC
TRBJ2-2,TRBV4-3,few,NA,CASSQGRYTGELFF,TGCGCCAGCAGCCAAGGGAGATACACCGGGGAGCTGTTTTTT
TRBJ2-1,TRBV24-1,few,NA,CATSVGSFEQFF,TGTGCCACCAGTGTGGGGTCGTTTGAGCAGTTCTTC
TRBJ2-7,TRBV19,NA,TRBD1,CASSIDSTGTGGSYEQYF,TGTGCCAGTAGTATAGATTCTACCGGGACAGGGGGCTCCTACGAGCAGTACTTC
TRBJ2-2,TRBV12-3/TRBV12-4,NA,TRBD2,CASSFSGSTTGELFF,TGTGCCAGCAGTTTTAGCGGGAGCACCACCGGGGAGCTGTTTTTT
TRBJ2-1,TRBV12-3/TRBV12-4,NA,NA,CASSTGVPNEQFF,TGTGCCAGCAGTACCGGGGTACCAAATGAGCAGTTCTTC
TRBJ1-1,TRBV6-5,few,NA,CASSPHRSLAFF,TGTGCCAGCAGTCCCCACCGGAGTTTGGCTTTCTTT
TRBJ2-4,TRBV11-2,NA,NA,CASSFGGDIAKNIQYF,TGTGCCAGCAGCTTCGGCGGGGACATAGCCAAAAACATTCAGTACTTC
TRBJ2-1,TRBV18,few,NA,CASSLRPRANEQFF,TGTGCCAGCTCACTTCGACCCAGAGCCAATGAGCAGTTCTTC
TRBJ2-3,TRBV29-1,NA,NA,CSSPGLPGTDTQYF,TGCAGCTCCCCCGGCCTCCCTGGCACAGATACGCAGTATTTT
TRBJ2-3,TRBV4-3,NA,TRBD2,CASSQDSPGIALAGDDTQYF,TGCGCCAGCAGCCAAGATAGTCCGGGAATCGCACTAGCGGGAGACGATACGCAGTATTTT
TRBJ1-2,TRBV7-2,few,NA,CASSPSYYGYTF,TGTGCCAGCAGCCCCAGTTACTATGGCTACACCTTC
TRBJ2-5,TRBV7-2,few,TRBD2,CASSLPGLAGETQYF,TGTGCCAGCAGCTTACCTGGACTAGCGGGAGAGACCCAGTACTTC
TRBJ2-3,TRBV24-1,few,NA,CATSTGVEDTQYF,TGTGCCACCAGTACCGGGGTGGAAGATACGCAGTATTTT
TRBJ2-7,TRBV2,few,NA,CASTEYSYEQYF,TGTGCCAGCACCGAATATAGCTACGAGCAGTACTTC
TRBJ2-1,TRBV5-6,NA,TRBD2,CASSLIASGRAAEQFF,TGTGCCAGCAGCTTGATTGCTAGCGGGAGGGCCGCCGAGCAGTTCTTC
TRBJ2-3,TRBV4-1,few,NA,CASSQQNRQRFDTQYF,TGCGCCAGCAGCCAACAAAACCGACAGAGGTTTGATACGCAGTATTTT
TRBJ1-2,TRBV4-1,NA,NA,CASSQTRWGANYGYTF,TGCGCCAGCAGCCAAACCCGGTGGGGGGCTAACTATGGCTACACCTTC
TRBJ1-1,TRBV7-9,NA,NA,CASTPSGTPNTEAFF,TGTGCCAGCACCCCTAGCGGGACACCGAACACTGAAGCTTTCTTT
TRBJ2-7,TRBV4-1,few,NA,CASSQGFTYEQYF,TGCGCCAGCAGCCAAGGCTTTACCTACGAGCAGTACTTC
TRBJ2-3,TRBV7-3,few,NA,CASSRSYERGDTQYF,TGTGCCAGCAGCCGTTCCTATGAAAGAGGAGATACGCAGTATTTT
TRBJ1-2,TRBV12-3/TRBV12-4,few,NA,CACAPAGYESGDGYTF,TGTGCCTGCGCCCCTGCAGGCTATGAATCTGGGGATGGCTACACCTTC
TRBJ2-1,TRBV20-1,NA,TRBD2,CSASLGTSGTNEQFF,TGCAGTGCTAGCCTAGGGACTAGCGGGACCAATGAGCAGTTCTTC
TRBJ1-2,TRBV19,NA,NA,CASSISHRNYGYTF,TGTGCCAGTAGTATATCCCACAGGAACTATGGCTACACCTTC
TRBJ2-7,TRBV12-3/TRBV12-4,NA,NA,CASTLDRLLTYEQYF,TGTGCCAGCACTTTGGACCGACTGCTTACCTACGAGCAGTACTTC
TRBJ2-1,TRBV2,NA,NA,CASFSGAYNEQFF,TGTGCCAGCTTTTCGGGAGCCTACAATGAGCAGTTCTTC
TRBJ2-7,TRBV6-5,NA,TRBD2,CASSYELTGTRGEQYF,TGTGCCAGCAGTTACGAGCTAACCGGGACTAGAGGCGAGCAGTACTTC
TRBJ2-5,TRBV20-1,NA,TRBD2,CSAGSTSDVQETQYF,TGCAGTGCTGGTTCGACTAGCGATGTCCAAGAGACCCAGTACTTC
TRBJ2-2,TRBV10-3,few,NA,CAISESGTDTGELFF,TGTGCCATCAGTGAGTCGGGTACTGACACCGGGGAGCTGTTTTTT
TRBJ1-6,TRBV6-2/TRBV6-3,NA,TRBD1,CATSTGASYNSPLHF,TGTGCCACCAGTACAGGGGCCAGCTATAATTCACCCCTCCACTTT
TRBJ1-2,TRBV12-3/TRBV12-4,few,TRBD1,CASTKRDRGFNGYTF,TGTGCCAGCACCAAAAGGGACAGGGGATTTAATGGCTACACCTTC
TRBJ2-7,TRBV2,few,TRBD2,CASRSGGRHEQYF,TGTGCCAGCCGTAGCGGGGGCAGGCACGAGCAGTACTTC
TRBJ2-5,TRBV5-4,NA,NA,CASKTADSQETQYF,TGTGCCAGCAAGACAGCGGACAGCCAAGAGACCCAGTACTTC
TRBJ1-5,TRBV18,NA,TRBD1,CASSPGTVSNQPQHF,TGTGCCAGCTCACCCGGGACAGTTAGCAATCAGCCCCAGCATTTT
TRBJ2-1,TRBV9,NA,NA,CASSVVGTSGWLSF,TGTGCCAGCAGCGTAGTTGGAACTAGTGGGTGGTTGTCCTTC
TRBJ2-2,TRBV5-1,NA,NA,CASSLIRSNTGELFF,TGCGCCAGCAGCTTGATCCGATCGAACACCGGGGAGCTGTTTTTT
TRBJ1-2,TRBV24-1,NA,NA,CATSGIQGGYTF,TGTGCCACCAGTGGTATTCAAGGGGGCTACACCTTC
TRBJ1-1,TRBV5-1,NA,TRBD1,CASSLGAGTVQGEAFF,TGCGCCAGCAGCCTGGGAGCGGGGACAGTTCAAGGGGAAGCTTTCTTT
TRBJ2-1,TRBV6-1,NA,NA,CASSDLGTARNEQFF,TGTGCCAGCAGTGACCTAGGCACAGCCCGGAATGAGCAGTTCTTC
TRBJ1-4,TRBV5-1,NA,NA,CASSLAMAASGEKLFF,TGCGCCAGCAGCTTGGCCATGGCAGCCTCGGGGGAAAAACTGTTTTTT
TRBJ2-1,TRBV7-3,few,TRBD1,CASSLTADRVNSYNEQFF,TGTGCCAGCAGCTTAACTGCCGACAGGGTGAATTCCTACAATGAGCAGTTCTTC